These T cell receptor beta chains were read from a single sample in a study of cytomegalovirus exposure and HLA in healthy donors. Clones were read by immunoSEQ multiplex PCR, and TCRdb kept only the in-frame ones, dropping some. The sample consists of 150,000 or so clones, around 77% of them appearing once. The sample comprised PBMCs. The receptors here all came from a male donor in good health and CMV-seropositive. The CDR3 runs from the conserved cysteine through the conserved F or W. The D gene is left open where the match is weak. Clone size appears in some rows only: once, few, many, or a class for an expanded clone.

>NA|TRBV5-5|TRBJ2-7|NA
CASSLPLYSGYEQYF
TGTGCCAGCAGCTTGCCCCTTTACAGCGGCTACGAGCAGTACTTC
>TRBD2|TRBV7-9|TRBJ2-3|NA
CASSWTSGGTDTQYF
TGTGCCAGCAGCTGGACTAGCGGGGGAACAGATACGCAGTATTTT
>NA|TRBV11-3|TRBJ2-1|once
CASSAREVSPYNEQFF
TGTGCCAGCAGTGCTAGGGAGGTTTCCCCCTACAATGAGCAGTTCTTC
>TRBD2|TRBV7-8|TRBJ2-5|NA
CASSPPLRLAGETQYF
TGTGCCAGCAGCCCGCCTCTAAGACTAGCCGGGGAGACCCAGTACTTC
>TRBD2|TRBV28|TRBJ2-2|NA
CASSLFGTSGSSGELFF
TGTGCCAGCAGTTTATTCGGGACTAGCGGGAGTTCCGGGGAGCTGTTTTTT
>TRBD1|TRBV18|TRBJ1-3|NA
CASSLGQDSGNTIYF
TGTGCCAGCTCGCTAGGACAGGACTCTGGAAACACCATATATTTT
>TRBD2|TRBV7-9|TRBJ2-7|NA
CASRPWTSGGMDEQYF
TGTGCCAGCAGACCTTGGACTAGCGGGGGTATGGACGAGCAGTACTTC
>TRBD2|TRBV5-8|TRBJ2-1|once
CASRAGLAGGRNEQFF
TGTGCCAGCAGAGCGGGACTAGCGGGAGGAAGAAATGAGCAGTTCTTC
>NA|TRBV27|TRBJ1-1|once
CASSFEGRDTEAFF
TGTGCCAGCAGTTTTGAGGGAAGGGACACTGAAGCTTTCTTT
>TRBD2|TRBV5-1|TRBJ2-1|once
CASSPGLAGGPLHEQFF
TGCGCCAGCAGCCCAGGACTAGCGGGAGGGCCTCTACATGAGCAGTTCTTC
>TRBD2|TRBV5-6|TRBJ2-1|NA
CASSFGGIYNEQFF
TGTGCCAGCAGCTTCGGGGGGATCTACAATGAGCAGTTCTTC
>NA|TRBV7-9|TRBJ2-1|NA
CSSSFAGNSHNEQFF
TGTTCCAGCAGCTTTGCGGGGAATAGCCACAATGAGCAGTTCTTC
>NA|TRBV13|TRBJ2-7|few
CASSLVVRAYEQYF
TGTGCCAGCAGCTTAGTGGTCAGGGCCTACGAGCAGTACTTC
>TRBD2|TRBV27|TRBJ2-7|once
CASSSHGGGSYEQYF
TGTGCCAGCAGTTCCCACGGGGGGGGCTCCTACGAGCAGTACTTC